Shown below are 16 T cell receptor beta chains from a single sample sequenced in a study of cytomegalovirus exposure and HLA in healthy donors. Profiled with immunoSEQ multiplex PCR; TCRdb holds only in-frame clones, not every one. The repertoire consists of some 110,000 clones, with roughly 88% occurring once and the leading ten covering 1.5% to 2%. The sequencing input was PBMCs. The receptors come from a man aged 18-30 years in good health and CMV-seronegative.

This chain connects TRBV18 to TRBJ1-5; 8 bases line up with TRBD1. The CDR3 runs to 15 residues. The germline CDR1 and CDR2 sequences are KGHSH and LQKENI. Germline trimming cut 3 bases from V and 2 bases from J; bases unmatched to any gene: 3. The CDR3 sequence: CASSPATGGNQPQHF. The CDR3 DNA follows: TGTGCCAGCTCACCTGCGACAGGGGGCAATCAGCCCCAGCATTTT.

The V gene is TRBV5-6, the J gene TRBJ2-1, with 11 bases identical to TRBD1. V lost 4 bases, J lost 8 bases, and 8 bases stayed unmatched. This CDR3 has 15 amino acids. Germline V gene sequence: CDR1 SGHDT, CDR2 YYEEEE. The CDR3 DNA reads TGTGCCAGCAGCCCCGGGACAGGGGGTAGGGATGAGCAGTTCTTC. As protein: CASSPGTGGRDEQFF.

J is TRBJ2-3 and V is TRBV5-1, with 11 bases that match TRBD2. Germline trimming cut 4 bases from V and 5 bases from J; bases unmatched to any gene: 6. The CDR3 consists of 15 residues. CDR1 and CDR2 from the germline V gene are SGHRS and YFSETQ. This CDR3 is CASSPTSGEVDTQYF. The CDR3 DNA reads as TGCGCCAGCAGCCCGACTAGCGGGGAGGTAGATACGCAGTATTTT. Using reference TRBV5-1 and TRBJ2-3 for the parts outside the CDR3, the full variable domain is KAGVTQTPRYLIKTRGQQVTLSCSPISGHRSVSWYQQTPGQGLQFLFEYFSETQRNKGNFPGRFSGRQFSNSRSEMNVSTLELGDSALYLCASSPTSGEVDTQYFGPGTRLTVL.

This clone was recorded only once. The rearrangement joins TRBV19 to TRBJ2-7; the match to TRBD2 covers 11 bases. Germline assignment: CDR1 LNHDA and CDR2 SQIVND (reference sequence). The J segment lost 4 bases and the V segment lost 3 bases, leaving 8 bases of the junction unmatched. The CDR3 extends over 16 amino acids. Here the CDR3 reads CASSIPSLAGGYEQYF. CDR3 bases: TGTGCCAGTAGTATCCCCTCTCTAGCGGGGGGATACGAGCAGTACTTC.

The chain is built from TRBV19 and TRBJ2-1, with 8 bases aligning to TRBD2. V lost 7 bases to trimming and J lost 5 bases; unmatched junction nucleotides: 10. CDR1 is LNHDA and CDR2 is SQIVND in the germline V gene (reference sequence). This CDR3 region has 15 residues. Here the CDR3 reads CASTGASGWNNEQFF. CDR3 sequence (DNA): TGTGCCAGTACGGGTGCTAGCGGGTGGAACAATGAGCAGTTCTTC.

This clone was seen only a few times. The V gene is TRBV10-2, the J gene TRBJ2-7, with D possibly being TRBD2 (6 bases). Germline CDR1 reads WSHSY; CDR2 reads SAAADI. CDR3 length: 12 amino acids. The V end was cut by 6 bases, the J end by 4 bases, with 10 bases between. The CDR3 region has the DNA TGCGCCAGCAGCGCCGGGGGATACGAGCAGTACTTC. It is translated as CASSAGGYEQYF.

The chain is built from TRBV15 and TRBJ2-7; the D gene is possibly TRBD2 (5 bases). Per the germline V gene, CDR1 is LNHNV and CDR2 is YYDKDF (reference sequence). The CDR3 runs 16 residues. The V end was cut by 1 base, the J end by 5 bases, with 18 bases between. The CDR3 loop is CATSRGRTQPGDEQYF. CDR3 DNA: TGTGCCACCAGCAGAGGTCGGACCCAGCCCGGGGACGAGCAGTACTTC.

This chain joins TRBV6-1 and TRBJ1-2; 10 nucleotides match TRBD1. This CDR3 region has 16 residues. The germline V gene has CDR1 MNHNS and CDR2 SASEGT. With V trimmed by 0 bases and J by 6 bases, 7 bases remained unmatched. The CDR3 DNA is TGTGCCAGCAGTGAAGCATGGGGGACAGGGGCAAATGGCTACACCTTC. Translating gives CASSEAWGTGANGYTF.

CDR3 sequence reads: CASSLLRNYGYTF. The CDR3 DNA sequence: TGTGCCAGCAGCTTGCTCCGGAACTATGGCTACACCTTC. The rearrangement uses TRBV5-8 and TRBJ1-2, with D uncertain. Trimming left V 1 base short and J 2 bases short, with 6 bases between. Germline-derived CDR1 and CDR2 are SGHTS and YDEGEE. The CDR3 has 13 amino acids.

This rearrangement joins TRBV6-5 to TRBJ2-5, with 7 bases aligning to TRBD2. V lost 6 bases, J lost 2 bases, and 3 bases stayed unmatched. The CDR3 covers 13 residues. The germline V gene has CDR1 MNHEY and CDR2 SVGAGI. CDR3 sequence reads: CASSRTRQETQYF. CDR3 nucleotide sequence: TGTGCCAGCAGCCGGACTAGGCAAGAGACCCAGTACTTC.

The chain recombines TRBV6-1 with TRBJ2-1; D might be TRBD1 (6 bases). With 6 bases removed from V and 0 bases from J, the gap between germline ends came to 12 bases. The CDR3 has 15 amino acids. CDR1 and CDR2 from the germline V gene are MNHNS and SASEGT. Here the CDR3 reads CASSLDSSSYNEQFF. The CDR3 coding sequence is TGTGCCAGCAGCCTGGACAGTAGCTCCTACAATGAGCAGTTCTTC.

The CDR3 loop is CASSEGDRGPHTEAFF. The CDR3 DNA is TGTGCCAGCAGTGAAGGGGACAGGGGCCCGCACACTGAAGCTTTCTTT. The V and J genes are TRBV6-1 and TRBJ1-1; 10 bases agree with TRBD1. Looked up from germline, CDR1 is MNHNS and CDR2 is SASEGT. Trimming cost V 1 base and J 3 bases; bases outside gene matches: 5. CDR3 length: 16 residues.

This rearrangement joins TRBV5-4 to TRBJ1-1; TRBD1 matches at 8 bases. CDR1 is SGHNT and CDR2 is YYREEE in the germline V gene (reference sequence). V dropped 3 bases and J dropped 1; count of bases not matched to a gene: 2. The CDR3 runs 14 residues. The CDR3 loop reads CASSYGTGNTEAFF. The CDR3 DNA is TGTGCCAGCAGCTACGGGACAGGGAACACTGAAGCTTTCTTT.

The rearrangement joins TRBV19 to TRBJ1-3; 9 bases line up with TRBD1. Trimming removed 3 bases from V and 6 bases from J; junction bases left unmatched: 9. The CDR3 consists of 16 residues. Germline V gene data show CDR1 as LNHDA and CDR2 as SQIVND (reference sequence). The CDR3 DNA reads TGTGCCAGTAGTATCATGCCGGGACAGGGCCAAAACACCATATATTTT. Residues: CASSIMPGQGQNTIYF.

This sequence joins TRBV7-9 and TRBJ2-2, with D tentatively TRBD2 (6 bases). Germline CDR1 SEHNR, CDR2 FQNEAQ (reference sequence). With 5 bases removed from V and 1 base from J, the gap between germline ends came to 11 bases. This CDR3 spans 15 amino acids. The CDR3 DNA reads as TGTGCCAGCAGCGTAGGGGAGGTGAACACCGGGGAGCTGTTTTTT. This sequence encodes CASSVGEVNTGELFF. Filled out from reference TRBV7-9 and TRBJ2-2, the complete variable domain reads DTGVSQNPRHKITKRGQNVTFRCDPISEHNRLYWYRQTLGQGPEFLTYFQNEAQLEKSRLLSDRFSAERPKGSFSTLEIQRTEQGDSAMYLCASSVGEVNTGELFFGEGSRLTVL.

The V and J genes are TRBV4-3 and TRBJ1-2, with D uncertain. Trimming removed 1 base at V and 3 bases at J, with 9 bases between. The V gene's germline CDR1 is LGHNA and CDR2 YSLEER. This CDR3 has 14 amino acids. The CDR3 region is CASSQAYGDYGYTF. The CDR3 bases are TGCGCCAGCAGCCAAGCTTACGGGGACTATGGCTACACCTTC.